This entry concerns a single TCR beta chain. These data belong to a study of blood T cell repertoires in COVID-19. Study-level background: Material from acute and convalescent COVID-19 was sourced from the United States, Italy and Spain. Sample material is recorded as cDNA or gDNA derived from T cells, B-cell-depleted T cells, or PBMCs.

The authors' processing: Amplification of reference gene primers provided the estimated nucleated cell counts. Libraries were prepared by immunoSEQ multiplex PCR; TCRdb keeps only in-frame clonotypes and omits some of them. Clone size and V and J calls were adopted from that table, with D and trimming inferred from the DNA. In the table there are some 250,000 clones, approximately 81% of which are singletons. Germline lookup yields CDR1 MDHEN and CDR2 SYDVKM. The length of the CDR3 is 14 residues. The germline V and J ends were trimmed by 4 bases and 4 bases, with 13 bases remaining between them. The sequenced sample consisted of peripheral blood. The TCR originated in a woman aged 18 to 35 with acute or convalescent COVID-19. The chain combines TRBV28 with TRBJ1-2; TRBD1 might be the D (6 bases). CDR3 in amino acids: CASSSRGRGYGYTF. DNA of the CDR3: TGTGCCAGCAGTTCCCGCGGCAGGGGCTATGGCTACACCTTC.